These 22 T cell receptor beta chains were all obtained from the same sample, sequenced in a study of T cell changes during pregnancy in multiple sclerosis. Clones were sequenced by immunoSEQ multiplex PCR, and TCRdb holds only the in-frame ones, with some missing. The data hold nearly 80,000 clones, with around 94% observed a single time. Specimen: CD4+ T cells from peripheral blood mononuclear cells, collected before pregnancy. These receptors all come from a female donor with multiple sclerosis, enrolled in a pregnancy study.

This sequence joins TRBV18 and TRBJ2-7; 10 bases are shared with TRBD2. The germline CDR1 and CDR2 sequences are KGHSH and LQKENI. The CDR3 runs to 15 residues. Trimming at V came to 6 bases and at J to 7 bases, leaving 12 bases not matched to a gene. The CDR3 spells CASSFEAGGPGEQYF. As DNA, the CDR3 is TGTGCCAGCTCTTTCGAAGCGGGAGGGCCAGGGGAGCAGTACTTC.

The DNA for the CDR3 is TGTGCCAGCAGTCCCAACAGGAACACTGAAGCTTTCTTT. This encodes CASSPNRNTEAFF. V and J are TRBV2 and TRBJ1-1; D gene ambiguous. V gave up 5 bases and J gave up 1 base, with 8 bases separating them. The CDR3 has 13 amino acids. From germline, CDR1 is SNHLY and CDR2 FYNNEI.

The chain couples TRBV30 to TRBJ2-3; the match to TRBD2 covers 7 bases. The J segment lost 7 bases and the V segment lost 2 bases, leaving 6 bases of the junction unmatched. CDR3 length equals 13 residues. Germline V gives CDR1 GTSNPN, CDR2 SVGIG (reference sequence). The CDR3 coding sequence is TGTGCCTGGAGTAGCCCGGGACTATATACGCAGTATTTT. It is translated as CAWSSPGLYTQYF.

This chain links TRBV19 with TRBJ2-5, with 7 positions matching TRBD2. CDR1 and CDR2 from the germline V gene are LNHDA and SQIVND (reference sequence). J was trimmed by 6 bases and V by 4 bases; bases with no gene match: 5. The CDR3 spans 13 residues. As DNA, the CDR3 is TGTGCCAGTAGTACCGGACTAGGCCAGACCCAGTACTTC. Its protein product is CASSTGLGQTQYF.

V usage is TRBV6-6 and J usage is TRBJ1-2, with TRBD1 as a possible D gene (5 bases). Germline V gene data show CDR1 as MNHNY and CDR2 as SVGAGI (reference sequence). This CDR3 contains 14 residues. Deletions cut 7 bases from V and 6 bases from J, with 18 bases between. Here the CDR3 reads CASTPGEGPDGYTF. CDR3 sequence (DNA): TGTGCCAGCACCCCGGGGGAGGGGCCGGATGGCTACACCTTC.

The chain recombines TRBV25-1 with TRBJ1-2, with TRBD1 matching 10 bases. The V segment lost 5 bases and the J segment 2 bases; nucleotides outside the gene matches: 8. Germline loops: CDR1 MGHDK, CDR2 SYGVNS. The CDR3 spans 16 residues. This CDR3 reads CASSSNDRGRNYGYTF. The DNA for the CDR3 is TGTGCCAGCAGTTCCAATGACAGGGGGCGCAACTATGGCTACACCTTC.

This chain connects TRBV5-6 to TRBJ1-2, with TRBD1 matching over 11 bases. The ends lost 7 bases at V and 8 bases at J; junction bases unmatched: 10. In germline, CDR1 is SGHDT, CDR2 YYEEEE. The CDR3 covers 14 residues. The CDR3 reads CASFGQGASLGYTF. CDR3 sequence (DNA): TGTGCCAGCTTTGGACAGGGGGCCTCTCTGGGCTACACCTTC.

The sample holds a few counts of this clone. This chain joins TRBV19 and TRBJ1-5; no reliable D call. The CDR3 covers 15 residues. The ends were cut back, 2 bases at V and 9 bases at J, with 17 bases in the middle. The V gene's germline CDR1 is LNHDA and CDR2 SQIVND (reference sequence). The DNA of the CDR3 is TGTGCCAGTAGTATAACCCCAGCCCTCGAGGGGCCCCAGCATTTT. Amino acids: CASSITPALEGPQHF.

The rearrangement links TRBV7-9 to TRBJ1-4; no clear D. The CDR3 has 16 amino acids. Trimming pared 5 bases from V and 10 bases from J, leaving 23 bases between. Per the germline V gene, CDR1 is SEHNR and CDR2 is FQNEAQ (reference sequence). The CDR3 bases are TGTGCCAGCAGCGACCCCACCCTACCAAATCGCGGAAAACTGTTTTTT. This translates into CASSDPTLPNRGKLFF. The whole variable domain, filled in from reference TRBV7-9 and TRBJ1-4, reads DTGVSQNPRHKITKRGQNVTFRCDPISEHNRLYWYRQTLGQGPEFLTYFQNEAQLEKSRLLSDRFSAERPKGSFSTLEIQRTEQGDSAMYLCASSDPTLPNRGKLFFGSGTQLSVL.

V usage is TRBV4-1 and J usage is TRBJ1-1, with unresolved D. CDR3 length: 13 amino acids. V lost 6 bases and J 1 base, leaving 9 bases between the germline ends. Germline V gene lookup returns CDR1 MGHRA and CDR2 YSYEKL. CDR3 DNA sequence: TGCGCCAGCAGTCAGACTGCGAACACTGAAGCTTTCTTT. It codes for CASSQTANTEAFF.

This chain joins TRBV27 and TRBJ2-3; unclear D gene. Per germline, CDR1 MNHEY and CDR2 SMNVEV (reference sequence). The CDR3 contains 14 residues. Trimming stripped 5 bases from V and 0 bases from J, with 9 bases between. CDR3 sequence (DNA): TGTGCCAGCAGTCTTCAGGAAAGCACAGATACGCAGTATTTT. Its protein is CASSLQESTDTQYF.

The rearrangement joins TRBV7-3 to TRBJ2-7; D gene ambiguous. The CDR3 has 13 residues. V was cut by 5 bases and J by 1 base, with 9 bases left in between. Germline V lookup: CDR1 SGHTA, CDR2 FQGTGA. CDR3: CASSPRVSYEQYF. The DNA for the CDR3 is TGTGCCAGCAGCCCACGGGTGTCCTACGAGCAGTACTTC.

CDR3 sequence (DNA): TGTGCCAGCAGCCCATTCCCCGGGACAGTCTATGGCTACACCTTC. Amino acids: CASSPFPGTVYGYTF. This chain joins TRBV9 and TRBJ1-2, with 7 bases matching TRBD1. V dropped 4 bases and J dropped 4; count of bases not matched to a gene: 10. Germline-derived CDR1 and CDR2 are SGDLS and YYNGEE. The CDR3 is 15 amino acids.

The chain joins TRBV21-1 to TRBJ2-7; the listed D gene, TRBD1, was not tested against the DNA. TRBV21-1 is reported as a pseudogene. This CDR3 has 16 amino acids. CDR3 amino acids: CASSVHRDRSSYEQYF. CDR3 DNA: TGTGCCAGCAGCGTGCACCGGGACAGGAGCTCCTACGAGCAGTACTTC.

The CDR3 DNA sequence: TGTGCCAGCAGCTTCCGACAGGGGAGTTCAGATACGCAGTATTTT. It specifies CASSFRQGSSDTQYF. This chain connects TRBV7-9 to TRBJ2-3; 8 bases align to TRBD1. This CDR3 is 15 amino acids long. Germline V lookup: CDR1 SEHNR, CDR2 FQNEAQ (reference sequence). The junction had 6 bases not matched to a gene; V was cut back by 3 bases and J by 4 bases.

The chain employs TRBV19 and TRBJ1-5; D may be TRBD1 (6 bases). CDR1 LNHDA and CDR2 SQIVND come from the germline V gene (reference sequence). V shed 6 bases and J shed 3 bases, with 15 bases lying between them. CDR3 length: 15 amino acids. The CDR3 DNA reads TGTGCCAGTAGCCCAACAGGGATGGCCAATCAGCCCCAGCATTTT. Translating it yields CASSPTGMANQPQHF.

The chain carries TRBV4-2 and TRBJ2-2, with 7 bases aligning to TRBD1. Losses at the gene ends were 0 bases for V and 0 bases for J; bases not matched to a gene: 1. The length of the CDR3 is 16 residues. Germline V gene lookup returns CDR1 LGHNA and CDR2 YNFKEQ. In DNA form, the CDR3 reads TGTGCCAGCAGCCAAGAGACAGGGCCGAACACCGGGGAGCTGTTTTTT. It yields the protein CASSQETGPNTGELFF.

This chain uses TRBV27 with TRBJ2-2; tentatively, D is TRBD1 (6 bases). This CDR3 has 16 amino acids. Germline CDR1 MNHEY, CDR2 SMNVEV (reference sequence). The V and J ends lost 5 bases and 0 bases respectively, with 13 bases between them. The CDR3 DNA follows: TGTGCCAGCAGTCCCGTCTCAGGGGCGAACACCGGGGAGCTGTTTTTT. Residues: CASSPVSGANTGELFF.

Here the CDR3 reads CTSSRGAFSYNEQFF. The CDR3 nucleotides are TGCACCAGCAGCCGCGGTGCATTCTCCTACAATGAGCAGTTCTTC. The chain employs TRBV1 and TRBJ2-1; the table names TRBD2, a call not compared with the DNA. TRBV1 is a known pseudogene. This CDR3 is built from 15 residues.

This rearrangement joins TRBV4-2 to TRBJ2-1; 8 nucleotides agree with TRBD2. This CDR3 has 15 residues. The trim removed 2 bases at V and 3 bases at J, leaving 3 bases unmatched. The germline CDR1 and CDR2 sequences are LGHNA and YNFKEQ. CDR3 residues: CASSQSSGGYNEQFF. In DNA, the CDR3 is TGTGCCAGCAGCCAATCAAGCGGGGGCTACAATGAGCAGTTCTTC.

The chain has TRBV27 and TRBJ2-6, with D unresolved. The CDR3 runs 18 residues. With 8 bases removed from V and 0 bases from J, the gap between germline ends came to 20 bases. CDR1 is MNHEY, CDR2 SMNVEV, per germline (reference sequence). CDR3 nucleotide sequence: TGTGCCAGCGGCAGGATGGTCACCGAGAGCTCTGGGGCCAACGTCCTGACTTTC. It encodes CASGRMVTESSGANVLTF.

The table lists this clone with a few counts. In DNA form, the CDR3 reads TGTGCCAGCAGTACAGGTTATAGTGTTTCTAGCACAGATACGCAGTATTTT. It specifies CASSTGYSVSSTDTQYF. The chain has TRBV28 and TRBJ2-3; D might be TRBD1 (5 bases). The germline V and J ends were trimmed by 5 bases and 0 bases, with 18 bases remaining between them. CDR1 MDHEN and CDR2 SYDVKM come from the germline V gene. The CDR3 extends over 17 amino acids.